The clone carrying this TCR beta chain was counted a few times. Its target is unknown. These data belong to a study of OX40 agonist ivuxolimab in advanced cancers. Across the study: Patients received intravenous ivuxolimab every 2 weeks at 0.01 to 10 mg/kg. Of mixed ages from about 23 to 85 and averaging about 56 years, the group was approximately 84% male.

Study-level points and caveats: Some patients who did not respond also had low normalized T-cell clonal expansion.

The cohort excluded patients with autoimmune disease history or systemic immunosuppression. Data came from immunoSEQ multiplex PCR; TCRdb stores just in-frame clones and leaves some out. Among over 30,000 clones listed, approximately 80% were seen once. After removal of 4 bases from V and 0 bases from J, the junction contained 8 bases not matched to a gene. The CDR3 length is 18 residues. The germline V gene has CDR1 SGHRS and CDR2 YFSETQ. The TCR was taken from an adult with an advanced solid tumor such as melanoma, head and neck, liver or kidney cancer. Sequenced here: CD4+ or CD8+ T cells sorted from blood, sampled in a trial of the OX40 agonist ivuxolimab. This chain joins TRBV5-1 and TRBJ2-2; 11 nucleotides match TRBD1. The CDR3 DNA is TGCGCCAGCAGCCCCGGGTGGGGACAGGGGGCGAACACCGGGGAGCTGTTTTTT. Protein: CASSPGWGQGANTGELFF.